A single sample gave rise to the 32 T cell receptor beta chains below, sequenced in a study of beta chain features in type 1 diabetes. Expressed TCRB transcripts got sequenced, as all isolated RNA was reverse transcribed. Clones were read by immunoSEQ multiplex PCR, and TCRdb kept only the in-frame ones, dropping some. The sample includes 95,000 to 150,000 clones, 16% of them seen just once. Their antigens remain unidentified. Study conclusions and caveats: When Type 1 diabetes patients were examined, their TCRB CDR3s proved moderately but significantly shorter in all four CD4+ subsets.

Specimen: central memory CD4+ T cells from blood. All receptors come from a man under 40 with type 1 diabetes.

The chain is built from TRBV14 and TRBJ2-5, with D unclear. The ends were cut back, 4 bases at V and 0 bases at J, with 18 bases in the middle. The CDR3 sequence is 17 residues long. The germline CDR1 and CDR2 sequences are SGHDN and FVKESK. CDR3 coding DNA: TGTGCCAGCAGCCTGAACCTCGGGCTCCGGTACCAAGAGACCCAGTACTTC. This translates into CASSLNLGLRYQETQYF.

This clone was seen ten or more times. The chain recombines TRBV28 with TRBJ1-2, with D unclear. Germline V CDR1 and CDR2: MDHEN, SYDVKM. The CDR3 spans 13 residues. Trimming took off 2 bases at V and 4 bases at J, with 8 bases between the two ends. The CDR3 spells CASSLTTSYGYTF. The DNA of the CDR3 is TGTGCCAGCAGTTTAACGACGAGCTATGGCTACACCTTC.

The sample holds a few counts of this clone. The CDR3 coding sequence is TGTGCCAGTGCCTCTAGCGGGGGATCAACAGATACGCAGTATTTT. Its translation is CASASSGGSTDTQYF. This chain joins TRBV19 and TRBJ2-3, with 10 bases lining up with TRBD2. Per germline, CDR1 LNHDA and CDR2 SQIVND (reference sequence). V lost 8 bases, J lost 3 bases, and 8 bases stayed unmatched. CDR3 length: 15 residues.

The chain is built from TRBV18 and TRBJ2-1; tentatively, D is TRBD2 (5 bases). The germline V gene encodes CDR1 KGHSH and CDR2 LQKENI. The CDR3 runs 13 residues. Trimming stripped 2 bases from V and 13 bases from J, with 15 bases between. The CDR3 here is CASSPTIGNPQFF. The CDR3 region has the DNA TGTGCCAGCTCACCAACAATCGGGAACCCACAGTTCTTC.

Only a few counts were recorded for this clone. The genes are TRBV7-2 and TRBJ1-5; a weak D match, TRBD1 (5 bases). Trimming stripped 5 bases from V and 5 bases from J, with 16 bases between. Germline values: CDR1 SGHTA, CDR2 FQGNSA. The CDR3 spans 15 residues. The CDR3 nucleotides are TGTGCCAGCAGCCCTGACGGGGGACGCTATCAGCCCCAGCATTTT. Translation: CASSPDGGRYQPQHF.

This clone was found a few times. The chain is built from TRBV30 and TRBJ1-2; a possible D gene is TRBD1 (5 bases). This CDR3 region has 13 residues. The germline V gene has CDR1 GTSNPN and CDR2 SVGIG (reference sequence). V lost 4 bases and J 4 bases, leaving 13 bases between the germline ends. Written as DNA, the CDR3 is TGTGCCTGGACCCGGGCAGGGTTCTATGGCTACACCTTC. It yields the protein CAWTRAGFYGYTF.

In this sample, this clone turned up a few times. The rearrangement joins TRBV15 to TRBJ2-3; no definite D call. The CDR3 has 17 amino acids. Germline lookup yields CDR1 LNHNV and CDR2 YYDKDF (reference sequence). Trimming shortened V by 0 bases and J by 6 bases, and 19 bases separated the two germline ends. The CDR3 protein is CATSRDFGTATSDTQYF. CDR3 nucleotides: TGTGCCACCAGCAGAGATTTTGGAACAGCTACCTCCGATACGCAGTATTTT.

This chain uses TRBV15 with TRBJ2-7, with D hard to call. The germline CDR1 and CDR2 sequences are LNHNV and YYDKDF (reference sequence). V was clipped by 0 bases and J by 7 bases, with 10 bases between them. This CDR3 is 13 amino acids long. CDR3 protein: CATSRDTLREQYF. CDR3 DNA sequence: TGTGCCACCAGCAGAGATACACTGCGGGAGCAGTACTTC.

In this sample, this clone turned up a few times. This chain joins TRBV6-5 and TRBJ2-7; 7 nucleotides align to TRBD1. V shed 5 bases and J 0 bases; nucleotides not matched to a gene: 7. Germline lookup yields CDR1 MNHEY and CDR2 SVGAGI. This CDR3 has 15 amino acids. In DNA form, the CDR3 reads TGTGCCAGCAGTCACGGGACAGCGAGCTCCTACGAGCAGTACTTC. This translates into CASSHGTASSYEQYF.

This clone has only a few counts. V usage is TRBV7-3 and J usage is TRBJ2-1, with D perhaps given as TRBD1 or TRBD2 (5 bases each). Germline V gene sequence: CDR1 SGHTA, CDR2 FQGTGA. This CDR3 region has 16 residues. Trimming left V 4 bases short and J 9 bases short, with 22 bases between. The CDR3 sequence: CASSSTGTTSRGEQFF. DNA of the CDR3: TGTGCCAGCAGCTCGACCGGGACCACCTCCCGGGGTGAGCAGTTCTTC. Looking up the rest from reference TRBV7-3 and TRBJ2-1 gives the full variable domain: GAGVSQTPSNKVTEKGKYVELRCDPISGHTALYWYRQSLGQGPEFLIYFQGTGAADDSGLPNDRFFAVRPEGSVSTLKIQRTERGDSAVYLCASSSTGTTSRGEQFFGPGTRLTVL.

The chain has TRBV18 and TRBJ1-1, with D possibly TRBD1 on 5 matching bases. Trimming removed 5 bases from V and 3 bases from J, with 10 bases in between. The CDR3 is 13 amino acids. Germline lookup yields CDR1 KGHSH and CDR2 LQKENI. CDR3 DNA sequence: TGTGCCAGCTCATCCGGGACCGACACTGAAGCTTTCTTT. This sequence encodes CASSSGTDTEAFF.

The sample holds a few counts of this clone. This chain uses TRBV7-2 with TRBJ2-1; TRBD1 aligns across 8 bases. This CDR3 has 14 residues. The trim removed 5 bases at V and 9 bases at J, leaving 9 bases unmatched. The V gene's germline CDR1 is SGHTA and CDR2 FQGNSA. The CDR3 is CASSTGQGQVEQFF. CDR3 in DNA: TGTGCCAGCAGCACAGGACAGGGTCAGGTTGAGCAGTTCTTC.

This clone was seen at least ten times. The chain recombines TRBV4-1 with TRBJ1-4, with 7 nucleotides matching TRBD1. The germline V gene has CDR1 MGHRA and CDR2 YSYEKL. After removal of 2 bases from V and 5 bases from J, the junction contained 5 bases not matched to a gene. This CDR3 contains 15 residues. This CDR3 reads CASSQSGTVNEKLFF. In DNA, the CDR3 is TGCGCCAGCAGCCAAAGCGGGACAGTAAATGAAAAACTGTTTTTT.

The CDR3 DNA follows: TGTGCCAGCAGCGTTAGGACAGGGGAGGGCAATGAGCAGTTCTTC. As protein: CASSVRTGEGNEQFF. This rearrangement joins TRBV7-9 to TRBJ2-1, with 9 bases identical to TRBD1. This CDR3 region has 15 residues. The V and J ends lost 5 bases and 6 bases, in that order; junction bases with no gene match: 8. From germline, CDR1 is SEHNR and CDR2 FQNEAQ (reference sequence).

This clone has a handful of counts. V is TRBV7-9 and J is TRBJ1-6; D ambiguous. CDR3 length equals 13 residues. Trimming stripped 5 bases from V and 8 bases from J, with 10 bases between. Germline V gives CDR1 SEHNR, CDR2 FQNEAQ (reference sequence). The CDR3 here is CASSMNPDSPLHF. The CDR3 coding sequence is TGTGCCAGCAGCATGAATCCGGATTCACCCCTCCACTTT.

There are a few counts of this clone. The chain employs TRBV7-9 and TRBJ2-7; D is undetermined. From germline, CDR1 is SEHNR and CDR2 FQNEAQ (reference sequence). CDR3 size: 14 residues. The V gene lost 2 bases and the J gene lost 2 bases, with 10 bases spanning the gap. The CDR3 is CASSLSYAPYEQYF. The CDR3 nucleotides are TGTGCCAGCAGCTTATCATACGCACCCTACGAGCAGTACTTC.

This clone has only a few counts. The chain's CDR3 is CASSLPWDRGNEQFF. The DNA for the CDR3 is TGTGCCAGCAGCTTACCGTGGGACAGGGGCAATGAGCAGTTCTTC. This chain joins TRBV7-9 and TRBJ2-1; 10 bases match TRBD1. The CDR3 has 15 amino acids. Germline V gene data show CDR1 as SEHNR and CDR2 as FQNEAQ (reference sequence). With 2 bases clipped from V and 6 bases from J, the junction kept 4 bases outside the gene matches.

For the CDR3, the DNA is TGTGCCAGCAGCTTAGAGGCTAGCGGGGGCGAGACCCAGTACTTC. Translation: CASSLEASGGETQYF. The chain couples TRBV7-2 to TRBJ2-5, with TRBD2 matching over 10 bases. J gave up 5 bases and V 1 base, and 4 bases lay outside the gene matches. The germline V gene has CDR1 SGHTA and CDR2 FQGNSA. The CDR3 loop spans 15 amino acids.

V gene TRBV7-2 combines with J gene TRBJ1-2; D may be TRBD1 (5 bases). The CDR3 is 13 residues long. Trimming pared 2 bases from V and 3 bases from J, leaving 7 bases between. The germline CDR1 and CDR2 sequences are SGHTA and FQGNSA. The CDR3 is CASSLTGDYGYTF. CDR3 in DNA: TGTGCCAGCAGCTTAACAGGCGACTATGGCTACACCTTC.

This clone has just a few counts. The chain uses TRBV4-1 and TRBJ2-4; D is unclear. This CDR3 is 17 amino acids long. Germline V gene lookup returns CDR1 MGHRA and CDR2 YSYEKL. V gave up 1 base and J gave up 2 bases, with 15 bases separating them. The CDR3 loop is CASSQVPGRGPKNIQYF. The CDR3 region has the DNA TGCGCCAGCAGCCAAGTCCCCGGCCGAGGCCCCAAAAACATTCAGTACTTC.

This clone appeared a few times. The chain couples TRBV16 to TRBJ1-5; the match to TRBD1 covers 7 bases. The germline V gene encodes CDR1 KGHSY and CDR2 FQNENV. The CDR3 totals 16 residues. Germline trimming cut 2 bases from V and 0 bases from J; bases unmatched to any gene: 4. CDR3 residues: CASSQGQDYSNQPQHF. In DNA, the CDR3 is TGTGCCAGCAGCCAAGGACAGGATTATAGCAATCAGCCCCAGCATTTT. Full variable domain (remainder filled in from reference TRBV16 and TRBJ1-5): GEEVAQTPKHLVRGEGQKAKLYCAPIKGHSYVFWYQQVLKNEFKFLISFQNENVFDETGMPKERFSAKCLPNSPCSLEIQATKLEDSAVYFCASSQGQDYSNQPQHFGDGTRLSIL.

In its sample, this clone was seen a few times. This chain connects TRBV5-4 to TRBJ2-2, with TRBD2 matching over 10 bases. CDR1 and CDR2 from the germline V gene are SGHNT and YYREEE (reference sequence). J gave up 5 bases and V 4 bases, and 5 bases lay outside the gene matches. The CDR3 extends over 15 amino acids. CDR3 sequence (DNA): TGTGCCAGCAGCCCCGGGACTAGCGAAACCGGGGAGCTGTTTTTT. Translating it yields CASSPGTSETGELFF. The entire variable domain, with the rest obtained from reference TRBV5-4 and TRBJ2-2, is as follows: ETGVTQSPTHLIKTRGQQVTLRCSSQSGHNTVSWYQQALGQGPQFIFQYYREEENGRGNFPPRFSGLQFPNYSSELNVNALELDDSALYLCASSPGTSETGELFFGEGSRLTVL.

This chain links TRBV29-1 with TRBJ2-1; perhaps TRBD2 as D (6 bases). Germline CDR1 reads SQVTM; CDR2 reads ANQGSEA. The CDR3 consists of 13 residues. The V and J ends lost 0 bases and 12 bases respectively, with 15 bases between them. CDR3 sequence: CSVEEGGRGAQFF. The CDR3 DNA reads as TGCAGCGTTGAAGAGGGGGGACGAGGAGCGCAGTTCTTC.

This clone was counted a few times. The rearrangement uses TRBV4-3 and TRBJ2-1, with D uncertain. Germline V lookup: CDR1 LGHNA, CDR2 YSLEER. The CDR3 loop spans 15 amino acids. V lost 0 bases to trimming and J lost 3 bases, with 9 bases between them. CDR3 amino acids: CASSQDKEVYNEQFF. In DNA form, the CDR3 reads TGCGCCAGCAGCCAAGACAAGGAAGTCTACAATGAGCAGTTCTTC.

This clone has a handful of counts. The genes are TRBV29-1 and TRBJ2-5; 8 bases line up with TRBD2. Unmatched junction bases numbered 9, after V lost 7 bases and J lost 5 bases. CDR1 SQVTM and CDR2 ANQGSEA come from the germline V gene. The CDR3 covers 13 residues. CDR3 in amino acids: CSALSGGPETQYF. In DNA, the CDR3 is TGCAGCGCACTAAGCGGGGGCCCGGAGACCCAGTACTTC.

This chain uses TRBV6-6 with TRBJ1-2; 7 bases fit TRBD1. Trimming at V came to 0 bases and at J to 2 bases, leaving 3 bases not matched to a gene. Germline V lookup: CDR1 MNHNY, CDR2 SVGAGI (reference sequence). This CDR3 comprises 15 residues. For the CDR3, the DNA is TGTGCCAGCAGTTACTCTACAGGGGTGAACTATGGCTACACCTTC. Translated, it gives CASSYSTGVNYGYTF.

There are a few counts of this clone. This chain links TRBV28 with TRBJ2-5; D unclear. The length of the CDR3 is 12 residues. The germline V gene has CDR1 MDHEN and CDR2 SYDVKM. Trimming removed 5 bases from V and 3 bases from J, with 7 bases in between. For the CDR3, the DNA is TGTGCCAGCAGTCCCCATAAAGAGACCCAGTACTTC. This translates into CASSPHKETQYF.

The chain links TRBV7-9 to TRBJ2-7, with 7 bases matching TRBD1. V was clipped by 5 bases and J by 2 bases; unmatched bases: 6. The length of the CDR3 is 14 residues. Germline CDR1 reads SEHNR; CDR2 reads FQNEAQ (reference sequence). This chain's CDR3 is CASSPRTGPYEQYF. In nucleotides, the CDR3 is TGTGCCAGCAGCCCTCGGACAGGACCCTACGAGCAGTACTTC.

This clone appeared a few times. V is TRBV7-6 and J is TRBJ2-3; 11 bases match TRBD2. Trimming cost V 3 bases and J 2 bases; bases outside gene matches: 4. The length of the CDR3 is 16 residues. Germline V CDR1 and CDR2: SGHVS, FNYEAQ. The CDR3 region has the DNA TGTGCCAGCAGCTTCGATAGCGGGGGGGCCACAGATACGCAGTATTTT. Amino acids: CASSFDSGGATDTQYF.

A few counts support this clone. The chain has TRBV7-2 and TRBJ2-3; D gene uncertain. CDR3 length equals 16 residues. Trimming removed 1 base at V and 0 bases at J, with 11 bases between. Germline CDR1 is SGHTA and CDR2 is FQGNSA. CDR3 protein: CASSLGHGSSTDTQYF. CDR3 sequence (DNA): TGTGCCAGCAGCTTAGGTCACGGTTCTAGCACAGATACGCAGTATTTT.

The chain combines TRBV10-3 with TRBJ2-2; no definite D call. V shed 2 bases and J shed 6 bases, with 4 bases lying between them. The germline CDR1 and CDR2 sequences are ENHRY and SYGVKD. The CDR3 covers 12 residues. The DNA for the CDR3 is TGTGCCATCAGTGAGGTAGCCGGGGAGCTGTTTTTT. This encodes CAISEVAGELFF.

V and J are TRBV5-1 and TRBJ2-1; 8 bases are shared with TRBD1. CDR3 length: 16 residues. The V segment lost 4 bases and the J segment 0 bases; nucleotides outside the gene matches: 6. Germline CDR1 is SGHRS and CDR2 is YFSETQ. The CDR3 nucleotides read TGCGCCAGCAGCACCAGGACAGGGAGCTCCTACAATGAGCAGTTCTTC. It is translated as CASSTRTGSSYNEQFF.